These T cell receptor beta chains were read from a single sample in a study of beta chain features in type 1 diabetes. Here immunoSEQ multiplex PCR was the method, and the copy in TCRdb shows in-frame clones only, minus some. The data contain about 450,000 clones, approximately 10% of them singletons. The sample consisted of naive CD4+ T cells from blood. The receptors come from a woman aged 18-29 years in good health. Each CDR3 is given with its conserved first and last residue. A D gene is named only where the DNA matches it firmly. Only part of the rows carry a size: once, few, many, or a class if the clone is expanded.

J,size,V,D,DNA,CDR3
TRBJ2-5,.,TRBV27,TRBD2,TGTGCCAGCAGTCCCTCCCCGGGACTAGCGAGGGAGACCCAGTACTTC,CASSPSPGLARETQYF
TRBJ2-5,few,TRBV7-2,TRBD2,TGTGCCAGCACCCCCCCGGGCGGGAGGACGGAGACCCAGTACTTC,CASTPPGGRTETQYF
TRBJ2-5,few,TRBV4-2,.,TGTGCCAGCAGCCAAGATTGGGAAGAGACCCAGTACTTC,CASSQDWEETQYF
TRBJ2-4,.,TRBV7-2,TRBD2,TGTGCCAGCAGCCCGAGCGGGCTAGCGGGGAAAAACATTCAGTACTTC,CASSPSGLAGKNIQYF
TRBJ2-7,.,TRBV9,.,TGTGCCAGCAACCGAGGGGCGGAGGAGCAGTACTTC,CASNRGAEEQYF
TRBJ2-1,.,TRBV30,.,TGTGCCTGGAGTAGGGCCTACAATGAGCAGTTCTTC,CAWSRAYNEQFF
TRBJ2-3,few,TRBV4-2,TRBD2,TGTGCCAGCAGAGTTACTAGCGGCAAAACAGATACGCAGTATTTT,CASRVTSGKTDTQYF
TRBJ1-2,few,TRBV7-2,TRBD1,TGTGCCAGCAGCCCGGTATTAGGGGGCGCGTATGGCTACACCTTC,CASSPVLGGAYGYTF
TRBJ2-5,few,TRBV9,TRBD2,TGTGCCAGCAGCGTTGGGGGACTAGCGGGATCGGAGACCCAGTACTTC,CASSVGGLAGSETQYF
TRBJ2-7,.,TRBV25-1,TRBD2,TGTGCCAGCTCGCCTACTAGCGGGAGGGTGAGTTCCTACGAGCAGTACTTC,CASSPTSGRVSSYEQYF
TRBJ2-3,.,TRBV2,.,TGTGCCAGCTTGGGACTCGGCACAGATACGCAGTATTTT,CASLGLGTDTQYF
TRBJ2-5,few,TRBV29-1,.,TGCAGCGTTGGCGGTGGCAGGGATCCCGACAACCCCCGCCTCCAAGAGACCCAGTACTTC,CSVGGGRDPDNPRLQETQYF
TRBJ2-6,few,TRBV28,.,TGTGCCAGCACCCGACAGCGTCCGTCTGCTTCTGGGGCCAACGTCCTGACTTTC,CASTRQRPSASGANVLTF
TRBJ2-7,.,TRBV7-9,.,TGTGCCAGCAGCCCATCCACCGGGACGGGAAGCTCCTACGAGCAGTACTTC,CASSPSTGTGSSYEQYF
TRBJ2-5,few,TRBV18,.,TGTGCCAGCTCATCGACCGGGCAGGGGGAGACCCAGTACTTC,CASSSTGQGETQYF
TRBJ1-5,.,TRBV9,.,TGTGCCAGCAGCGCTGGGGGCCTGAGCAATCAGCCCCAGCATTTT,CASSAGGLSNQPQHF
TRBJ2-7,few,TRBV29-1,.,TGCAGCGTTTCGGGGAGCTCCTACGAGCAGTACTTC,CSVSGSSYEQYF
TRBJ1-1,few,TRBV7-9,.,TGTGCCAGCAGACGGGTTCGGGACACTGAAGCTTTCTTT,CASRRVRDTEAFF
TRBJ2-7,.,TRBV29-1,TRBD1,TGCAGCGTTGCGGACAGGCCGCCGGGCTACGAGCAGTACTTC,CSVADRPPGYEQYF
TRBJ2-3,few,TRBV5-4,.,TGTGCCAGCAGCCCCTCGGCAGGGTTTGGCACAGATACGCAGTATTTT,CASSPSAGFGTDTQYF
TRBJ2-2,few,TRBV7-2,TRBD1,TGTGCCAGCAGCCGGGGGACAGGGGCCACCGGGGAGCTGTTTTTT,CASSRGTGATGELFF
TRBJ2-5,.,TRBV9,.,TGTGCCAGCAGCGTCGGACAGTACACGGCCCAGTACTTC,CASSVGQYTAQYF
TRBJ2-1,.,TRBV19,.,TGTGCCAGTAGTATAGCCGGTCGCGGGTGGGGGAATGAGCAGTTCTTC,CASSIAGRGWGNEQFF
TRBJ1-5,few,TRBV14,.,TGTGCCAGCAGCCAAGGGGGCTTCAATCAGCCCCAGCATTTT,CASSQGGFNQPQHF
TRBJ1-5,.,TRBV7-2,TRBD1,TGTGCCAGCAGCCCGGGAACAGGGGGATATCAGCCCCAGCATTTT,CASSPGTGGYQPQHF
TRBJ1-1,.,TRBV7-9,.,TGTGCCAGCAGCCACATTCAGGGCTTGACTGAAGCTTTCTTT,CASSHIQGLTEAFF
TRBJ2-2,.,TRBV7-8,.,TGTGCCAGCAGCTGGACCAGGTCTAGCAGGAACACCGGGGAGCTGTTTTTT,CASSWTRSSRNTGELFF
TRBJ2-1,once,TRBV7-3,.,TGTGCCAGCAGCTTTGACCTCGGAAGAAGGGGTGAGCAGTTCTTC,CASSFDLGRRGEQFF
TRBJ1-1,.,TRBV7-9,.,TGTGCCAGCAGCTTAGAACTTTCGAACACTGAAGCTTTCTTT,CASSLELSNTEAFF
TRBJ1-2,.,TRBV7-9,.,TGTGCCAGCAGCTCCGCGGATGGCTACACCTTC,CASSSADGYTF
TRBJ1-1,.,TRBV7-9,.,TGTGCCAGCAGCTTAGGAGGAGACACTGAAGCTTTCTTT,CASSLGGDTEAFF
TRBJ2-5,few,TRBV5-1,TRBD1,TGCGCCAGCAGCTTGCGAACAGGGGATGACCTGGAGACCCAGTACTTC,CASSLRTGDDLETQYF
TRBJ2-4,few,TRBV4-1,TRBD1,TGCGCCAGCAGCCAAGGGACAGGGGGCAGAAAAGACAAAAACATTCAGTACTTC,CASSQGTGGRKDKNIQYF
TRBJ2-5,.,TRBV28,.,TGTGCCAGCAGCATGGGCAGTGCTCTCGGGGAGACCCAGTACTTC,CASSMGSALGETQYF
TRBJ2-1,.,TRBV4-3,TRBD1,TGCGCCAGCAGCCGAAAACAGGGGGCAGTAAATGAGCAGTTCTTC,CASSRKQGAVNEQFF
TRBJ2-3,.,TRBV2,TRBD2,TGTGCCAGCAGTGAAAGACTAGCGGGCACAGATACGCAGTATTTT,CASSERLAGTDTQYF
TRBJ2-3,.,TRBV28,.,TGTGCCAGCAGCAAACTTGGAGCGGCAAGCACAGATACGCAGTATTTT,CASSKLGAASTDTQYF
TRBJ2-7,few,TRBV13,TRBD1,TGTGCCAGCAGCTTAAGCCGAAAATCACAGGGGGAAGGGACCTACGAGCAGTACTTC,CASSLSRKSQGEGTYEQYF
TRBJ2-1,.,TRBV30,.,TGTGCCTGGAGTGTACGACGGAGACAGTCCTACAATGAGCAGTTCTTC,CAWSVRRRQSYNEQFF
TRBJ1-1,.,TRBV18,.,TGTGCCAGCTCCCCTTCTGGGGGCTTTGGCACTGAAGCTTTCTTT,CASSPSGGFGTEAFF
TRBJ1-1,few,TRBV29-1,TRBD1,TGCAGCGTTGACCCGACAGGGGGGAACACTGAAGCTTTCTTT,CSVDPTGGNTEAFF
TRBJ2-3,.,TRBV9,.,TGTGCCAGCAGCCCAGGGACCCCCACAGATACGCAGTATTTT,CASSPGTPTDTQYF
TRBJ1-1,few,TRBV18,.,TGTGCCAGCGCGGAGGACCTGAACACTGAAGCTTTCTTT,CASAEDLNTEAFF
TRBJ2-1,.,TRBV29-1,TRBD2,TGCAGCGCCAGGGGACTAGCGGGAGTAAATGAGCAGTTCTTC,CSARGLAGVNEQFF
TRBJ2-5,many,TRBV29-1,.,TGCAGCGTTGAGAGGCAGACCGAGACCCAGTACTTC,CSVERQTETQYF
TRBJ2-3,.,TRBV6-6,.,TGTGCCAGCAGCCTCCGGACAGATACGCAGTATTTT,CASSLRTDTQYF
TRBJ2-1,.,TRBV2,TRBD2,TGTGCCGGCTCCCCTTTGCGACTAGCGAATGAGCAGTTCTTC,CAGSPLRLANEQFF
TRBJ1-3,few,TRBV7-9,.,TGTGCCAGCAGCGCGAACTCTGGAAACACCATATATTTT,CASSANSGNTIYF
TRBJ2-5,few,TRBV5-1,.,TGCGCCAGCAGCTGGCGTGGCCCGCAAGAGACCCAGTACTTC,CASSWRGPQETQYF
TRBJ2-1,.,TRBV5-1,TRBD1,TGCGCCAGCAGCTTGGCCGGGACAGGGGTCGAGCAGTTCTTC,CASSLAGTGVEQFF
TRBJ1-2,few,TRBV6-6,.,TGTGCCAGCAGCCTAGACAGCTATGGCTACACCTTC,CASSLDSYGYTF
TRBJ2-2,.,TRBV15,TRBD1,TGTGCCACCAGCACCCGTCGGACAGGCCTCGGGGAGCTGTTTTTT,CATSTRRTGLGELFF
TRBJ2-5,few,TRBV5-4,.,TGTGCCAGCAGCCCCCGGGGCCGGGAAGAGACCCAGTACTTC,CASSPRGREETQYF
TRBJ2-3,.,TRBV2,.,TGTGCCAGCGCAACACGAGATACGCAGTATTTT,CASATRDTQYF
TRBJ2-2,.,TRBV9,.,TGTGCCAGCAGCAGGGACGGGGTTAACACCGGGGAGCTGTTTTTT,CASSRDGVNTGELFF
TRBJ2-7,few,TRBV15,.,TGTGCCACCAGCAGAGATGCGAAGCAGGGGTACGAGCAGTACTTC,CATSRDAKQGYEQYF
TRBJ1-1,few,TRBV30,.,TGTGCCTGGAGCGGGGACACGAGGAACACTGAAGCTTTCTTT,CAWSGDTRNTEAFF